The entry that follows covers one T cell receptor beta chain sequence. Its antigen is not known. This entry comes from a study of CXCR3-negative and CXCR3-positive naive CD8 T cells. For the study at large: Overall TRB read output was 120 million to 150 million, and each library contained about 1.5 +/- 0.3 million reads. Study-level points and caveats: The study found comparably high diversity in both naive subsets and much lower diversity in memory CD8+ cells. It was found that naive subsets had comparable surface CD5, and TCR strength was inferred from TRB CDR3 properties.

CDR1 and CDR2 from the germline V gene are DFQATT and SNEGSKA (reference sequence). CDR3 length: 14 residues. Sorting yielded triplicates of about 300,000 cells for each CD8+ T cell subset. The TRB cDNA libraries were prepared by 5' RACE with UMI labels. TCRdb reprocessed the 5' RACE reads and reports one entry per CDR3 protein, with no DNA. The sample data list 20,000 to 25,000 distinct CDR3 sequences. This sequence joins TRBV20-1 and TRBJ1-1. The sample comprised memory CD8+ T cells from blood. The receptor was isolated from a human donor in good health. Some clones in this sample may be carry-over from other donors' samples. CDR3 in amino acids: CSASEGWVSTEAFF.